This T cell receptor (beta chain) was identified in a study of T cells in Graves' hyperthyroidism and ophthalmopathy (dated by TCRdb to the late 2010s). Regarding the complete study: To identify distinguishing TCR V-J signatures, a discovery cohort of 95 to 100 patients was used, comprising 40 to 45 with Graves' ophthalmopathy and approximately 57 with stable Graves' hyperthyroidism. An independent validation cohort of around 19 hyperthyroidism patients and 17 patients who later progressed to ophthalmopathy tested prospective prediction of ophthalmopathy. The 90 or so discovery patients were randomly split 7:3 into training and test sets. In about 6 Graves' hyperthyroidism patients, the study also compared T-cell repertoires from thyroid tissue with T-cell repertoires from blood. Once sampling was done, hyperthyroidism patients were given methimazole at a starting dose of 30 mg daily, whereas ophthalmopathy patients were given high-dose intravenous methylprednisolone. The paper describes TCR Vbeta CDR3 sequencing of fewer than 150 peripheral blood samples, made up of roughly 45 ophthalmopathy patients, 70 to 75 hyperthyroidism patients and 17 progressor patients.

Exclusion was applied to patients with uncontrolled infections, other autoimmune diseases, pregnancy or lactation. Diagnoses were based on clinical symptoms, serum thyroxine and TRAb, thyroid ultrasound and orbital computed tomography. Trizol reagent was used to extract total RNA, and RNA quality was then checked on an Agilent 2100 Bioanalyzer. TCR beta CDR3 regions were amplified from RNA transcripts. For the first round of RT-PCR on the TCR CDR3, the HTBI primer set was used together with the Qiagen OneStep RT-PCR kit. Libraries were constructed in a second round of multiplex PCR, after which size selection and purification were carried out. Paired-end sequencing of the libraries was performed with 100 bp reads on an Illumina HiSeq2000. Per the original workflow: SOAPnuke was used to process the raw data, throwing out any read that contained adapters or uncalled bases, had a mean Phred below 15, or lacked an exact constant-primer or identifier match. COPE v1.2.5 was used to merge the high-quality paired reads, and each unique nucleotide sequence was defined as a clonotype. MiTCR v1.1 was used to align clonotypes to the IMGT TRBV, TRBD and TRBJ reference segments. The analysis was restricted to V-J combinations with a frequency above 0.0001, which together covered around 99% of the repertoires. A TCS score was defined as the ratio of F50 (clonal expansion) to E x V (chaos), with BLOSUM62-based TCRdist applied between CDR3 peptides within each V-J. Welch's t-statistics and random forest reduced fewer than 550 V-J features to 10 to 15, which were used in a naive Bayes classifier (R e1071). Thyroid-blood repertoire similarity was quantified with the Morisita-Horn index. Clones were called with MiXCR by TCRdb after fastp trimmed the public reads at Q25, and only in-frame beta chains were retained. Each record represents a unique CDR3 protein, reported with the most common genes and DNA among its rows. The V and J calls shown here were made by TCRdb, not taken from the authors' results. A total of approximately 700,000 distinct CDR3 sequences appear in this sample, 45% of them only once. The ten largest clones add up to about 7.2% of the sample.

V is reduced by 4 bases and J by 0 bases, leaving a spacing of 9 bases between them. The CDR3 contains 14 residues, cysteine and phenylalanine counted. Just CDR3 DNA is preserved here, 42 bases in frame from base 1. From the germline V gene, CDR1 is SQVTM and CDR2 is ANQGSEA. Of note for this clonotype: No cognate antigen has been identified for it. No base-level quality is on record; no much larger clone is a single base apart.

Overall study outcomes, separate from this receptor: No statistical method was used to fix the sample size in advance, and group allocation was not hidden from the investigators. During validation, the model predicted progression to ophthalmopathy a median of approximately 6 months ahead of onset, with almost 71% sensitivity and around 73% specificity. A 13 V-J signature model separated ophthalmopathy from stable hyperthyroidism, with approximately 86% sensitivity and about 81% specificity in cross-validation and 80%/75% in testing. Most expanded thyroid clonotypes (frequency above 0.001) were also detected in blood, suggesting blood repertoires may reflect thyroid immune responses.

The chain links TRBV29-1 with TRBJ2-2, with no reliable assignment of the D segment. The TCR comes from an adult man with Graves' disease, either hyperthyroidism or ophthalmopathy (not recorded which). Sequencing used peripheral blood or thyroid tissue (not recorded which). The sequence in DNA is TGCAGCGTTGCCCAAAACGCGAACACCGGGGAGCTGTTTTTT. This encodes CSVAQNANTGELFF.